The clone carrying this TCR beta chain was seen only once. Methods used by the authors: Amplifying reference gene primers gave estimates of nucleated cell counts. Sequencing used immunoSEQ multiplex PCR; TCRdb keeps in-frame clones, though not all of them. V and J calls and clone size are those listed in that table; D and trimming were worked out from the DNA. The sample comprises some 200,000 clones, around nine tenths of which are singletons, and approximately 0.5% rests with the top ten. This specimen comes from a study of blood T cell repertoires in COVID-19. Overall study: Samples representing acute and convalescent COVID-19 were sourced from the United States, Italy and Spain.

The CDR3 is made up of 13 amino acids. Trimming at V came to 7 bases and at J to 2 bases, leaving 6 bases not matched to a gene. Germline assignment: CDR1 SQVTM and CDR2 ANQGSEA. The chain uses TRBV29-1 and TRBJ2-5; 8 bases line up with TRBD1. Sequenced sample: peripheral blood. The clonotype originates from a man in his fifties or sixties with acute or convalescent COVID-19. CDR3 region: CSARQGQQETQYF. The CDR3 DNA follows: TGCAGCGCTAGACAGGGGCAACAAGAGACCCAGTACTTC.